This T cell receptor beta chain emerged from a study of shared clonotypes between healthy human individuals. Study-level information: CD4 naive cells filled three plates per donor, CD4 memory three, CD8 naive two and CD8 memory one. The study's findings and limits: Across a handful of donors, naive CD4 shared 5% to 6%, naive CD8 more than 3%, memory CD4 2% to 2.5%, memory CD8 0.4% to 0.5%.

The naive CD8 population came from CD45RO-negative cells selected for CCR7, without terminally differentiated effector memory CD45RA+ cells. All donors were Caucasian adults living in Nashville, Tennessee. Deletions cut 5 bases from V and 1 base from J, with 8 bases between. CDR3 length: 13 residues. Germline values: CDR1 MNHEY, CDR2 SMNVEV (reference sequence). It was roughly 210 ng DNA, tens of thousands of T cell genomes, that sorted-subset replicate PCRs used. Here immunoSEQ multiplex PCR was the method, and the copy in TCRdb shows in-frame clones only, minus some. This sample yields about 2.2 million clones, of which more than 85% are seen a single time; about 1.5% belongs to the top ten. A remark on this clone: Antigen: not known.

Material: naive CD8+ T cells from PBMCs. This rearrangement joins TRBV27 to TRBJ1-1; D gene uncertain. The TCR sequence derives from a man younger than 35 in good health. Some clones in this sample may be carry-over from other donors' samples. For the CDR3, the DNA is TGTGCCAGCAGTGGTGGTAAGAACACTGAAGCTTTCTTT. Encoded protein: CASSGGKNTEAFF.